The T cell receptor (beta chain) described here comes from a study of T-cell reconstitution after alpha-beta-depleted transplantation in children. Unique molecular identifiers were used in preparing the TCRbeta library. TCRdb processed the PCR reads anew with MiXCR; each CDR3 protein has one entry. This repertoire shows about 110,000 distinct CDR3 sequences, 5.5% to 6.5% found once; its top ten account for less than 30%. At least ten counts were recorded for this clonotype. Looked up from germline, CDR1 is SEHNR and CDR2 is FQNEAQ (reference sequence). Trimming took 7 bases from V and 0 from J, leaving 15 bases between them. The CDR3 sequence is 15 residues long.

Specimen: PBMCs, mostly from graft donor cells, collected 360 days after TCRalphabeta/CD19-depleted stem cell transplant. The sequence was collected from a male patient between 2 and 10 years old who had a stem cell transplant for acute lymphoblastic leukemia, so the T cells may come from the graft donor. The V gene is TRBV7-9, the J gene TRBJ1-1, with D tentatively TRBD1 (5 bases). CDR3: CASTPHRGVNTEAFF. In DNA, the CDR3 is TGTGCCAGCACCCCGCACCGGGGGGTGAACACTGAAGCTTTCTTT.